This TCR beta chain derives from a study of post-analysis software for immune sequencing data. About the research overall: Secondary progressive, relapsing-remitting and progressive-relapsing multiple sclerosis were among the included disease courses.

Included in the TCR beta cDNA libraries were unique molecular identifiers. TCRdb re-called the PCR reads with MiXCR, one entry per CDR3 protein. The sample consists of roughly 200,000 distinct CDR3 sequences, approximately 30% of them appearing once. The CDR3 consists of 17 residues. V shed 0 bases, J shed 0 bases, and the junction held 4 bases outside the gene matches. Germline loops: CDR1 MGHRA, CDR2 YSYEKL. Study conclusions and caveats: Those with multiple sclerosis, the patient group, showed significantly lower normalized Chao1 diversity than controls. Five or six TRBV segments were significantly more frequent in patients than in controls. TRBV5-6, TRBV5-1 and TRBV20-1 were among these segments.

This clonotype was seen ten or more times. What it binds is unknown. The chain joins TRBV4-1 to TRBJ2-1; 8 positions agree with TRBD2. Sample: blood. This clonotype was sampled from a girl aged 2-17 years with multiple sclerosis. The CDR3, as DNA: TGCGCCAGCAGCCAAGAAATAGCGGGAAGCTCCTACAATGAGCAGTTCTTC. This codes for CASSQEIAGSSYNEQFF.